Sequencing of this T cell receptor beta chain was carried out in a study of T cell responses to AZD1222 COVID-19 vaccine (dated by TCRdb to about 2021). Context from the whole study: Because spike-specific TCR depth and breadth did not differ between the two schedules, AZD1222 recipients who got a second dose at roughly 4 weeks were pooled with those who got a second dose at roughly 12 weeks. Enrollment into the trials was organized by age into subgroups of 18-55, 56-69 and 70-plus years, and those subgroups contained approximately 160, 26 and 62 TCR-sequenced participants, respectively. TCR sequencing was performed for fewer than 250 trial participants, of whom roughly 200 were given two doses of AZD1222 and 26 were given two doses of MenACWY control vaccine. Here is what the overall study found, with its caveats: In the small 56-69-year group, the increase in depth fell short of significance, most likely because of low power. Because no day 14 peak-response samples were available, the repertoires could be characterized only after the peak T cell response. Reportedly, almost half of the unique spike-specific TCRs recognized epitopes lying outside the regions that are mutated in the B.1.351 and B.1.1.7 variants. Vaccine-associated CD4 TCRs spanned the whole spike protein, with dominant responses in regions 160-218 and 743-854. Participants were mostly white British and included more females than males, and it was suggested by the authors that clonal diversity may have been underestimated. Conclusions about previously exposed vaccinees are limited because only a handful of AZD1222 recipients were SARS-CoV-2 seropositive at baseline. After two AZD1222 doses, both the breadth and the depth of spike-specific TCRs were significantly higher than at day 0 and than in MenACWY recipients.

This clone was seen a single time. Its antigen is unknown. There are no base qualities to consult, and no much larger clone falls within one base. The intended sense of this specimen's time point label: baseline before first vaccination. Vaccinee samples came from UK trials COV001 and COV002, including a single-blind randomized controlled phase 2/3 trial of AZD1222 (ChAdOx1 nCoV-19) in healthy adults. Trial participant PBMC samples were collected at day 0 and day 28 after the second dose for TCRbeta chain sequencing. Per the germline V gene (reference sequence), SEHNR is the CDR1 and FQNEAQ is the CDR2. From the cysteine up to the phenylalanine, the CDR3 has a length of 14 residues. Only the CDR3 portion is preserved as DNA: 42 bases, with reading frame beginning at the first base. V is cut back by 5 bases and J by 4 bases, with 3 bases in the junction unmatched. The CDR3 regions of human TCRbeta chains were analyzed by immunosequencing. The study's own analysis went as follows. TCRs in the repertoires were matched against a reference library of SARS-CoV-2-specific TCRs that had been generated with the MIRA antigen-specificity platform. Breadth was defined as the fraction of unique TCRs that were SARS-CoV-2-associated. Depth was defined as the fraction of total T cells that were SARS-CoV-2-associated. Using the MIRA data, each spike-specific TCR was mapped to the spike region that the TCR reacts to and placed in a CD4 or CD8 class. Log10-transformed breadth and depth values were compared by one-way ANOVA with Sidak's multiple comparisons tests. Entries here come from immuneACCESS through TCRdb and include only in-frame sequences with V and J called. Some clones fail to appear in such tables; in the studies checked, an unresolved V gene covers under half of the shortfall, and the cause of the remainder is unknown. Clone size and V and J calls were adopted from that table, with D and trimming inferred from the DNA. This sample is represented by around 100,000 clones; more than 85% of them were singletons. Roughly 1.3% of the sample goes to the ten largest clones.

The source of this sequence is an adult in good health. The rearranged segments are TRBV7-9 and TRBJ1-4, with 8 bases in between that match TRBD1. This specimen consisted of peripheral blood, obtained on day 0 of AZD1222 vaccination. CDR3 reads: CASSQGQDNEKLFF. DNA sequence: TGTGCCAGCAGCCAGGGACAGGATAATGAAAAACTGTTTTTT.